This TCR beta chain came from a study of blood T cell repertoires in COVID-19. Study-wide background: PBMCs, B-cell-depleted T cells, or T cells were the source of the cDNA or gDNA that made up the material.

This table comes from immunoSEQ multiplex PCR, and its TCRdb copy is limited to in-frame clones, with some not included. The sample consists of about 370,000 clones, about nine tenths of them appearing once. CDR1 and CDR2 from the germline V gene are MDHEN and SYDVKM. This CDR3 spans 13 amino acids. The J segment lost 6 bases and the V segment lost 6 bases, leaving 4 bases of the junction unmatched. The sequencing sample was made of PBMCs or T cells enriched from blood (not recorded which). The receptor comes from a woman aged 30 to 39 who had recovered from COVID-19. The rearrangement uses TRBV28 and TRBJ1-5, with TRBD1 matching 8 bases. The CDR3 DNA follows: TGTGCCAGCAGCTGGACAGGGAGTCAGCCCCAGCATTTT. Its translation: CASSWTGSQPQHF. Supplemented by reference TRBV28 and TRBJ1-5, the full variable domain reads DVKVTQSSRYLVKRTGEKVFLECVQDMDHENMFWYRQDPGLGLRLIYFSYDVKMKEKGDIPEGYSVSREKKERFSLILESASTNQTSMYLCASSWTGSQPQHFGDGTRLSIL.